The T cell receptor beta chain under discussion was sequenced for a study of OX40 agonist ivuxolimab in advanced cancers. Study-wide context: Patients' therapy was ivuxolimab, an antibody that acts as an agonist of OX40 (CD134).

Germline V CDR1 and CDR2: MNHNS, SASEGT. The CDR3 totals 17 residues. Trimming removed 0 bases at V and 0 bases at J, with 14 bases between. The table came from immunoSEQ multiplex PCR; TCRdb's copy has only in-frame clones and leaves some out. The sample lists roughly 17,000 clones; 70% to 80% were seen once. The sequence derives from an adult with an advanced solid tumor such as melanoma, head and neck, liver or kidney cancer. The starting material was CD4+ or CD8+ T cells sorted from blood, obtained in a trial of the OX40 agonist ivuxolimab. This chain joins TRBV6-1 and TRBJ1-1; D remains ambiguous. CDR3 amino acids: CASSEALIGGMNTEAFF. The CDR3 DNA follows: TGTGCCAGCAGTGAAGCGCTGATCGGCGGAATGAACACTGAAGCTTTCTTT.